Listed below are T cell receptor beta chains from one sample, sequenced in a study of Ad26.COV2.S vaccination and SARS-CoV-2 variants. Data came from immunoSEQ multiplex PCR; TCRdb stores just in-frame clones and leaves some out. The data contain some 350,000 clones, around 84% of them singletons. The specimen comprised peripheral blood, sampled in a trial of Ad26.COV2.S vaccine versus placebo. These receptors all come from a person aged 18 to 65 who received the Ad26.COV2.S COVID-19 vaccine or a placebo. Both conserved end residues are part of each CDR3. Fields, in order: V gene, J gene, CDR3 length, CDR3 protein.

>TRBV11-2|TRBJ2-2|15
CASPPRGGGTGELFF
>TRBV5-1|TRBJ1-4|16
CASSLGSTSGDEKLFF
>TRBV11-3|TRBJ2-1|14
CASSLRGTYNEQFF
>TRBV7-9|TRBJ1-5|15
CASSQDRGVNQPQHF
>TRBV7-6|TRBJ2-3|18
CASTLLAGERTGTDTQYF
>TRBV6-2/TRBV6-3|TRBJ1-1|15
CASSYPQGGYTEAFF
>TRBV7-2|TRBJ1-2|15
CASSLVRIINYGYTF
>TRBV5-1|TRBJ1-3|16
CASSYFFGVSGNTIYF
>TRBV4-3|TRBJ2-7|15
CASSQTSGGAYEQYF
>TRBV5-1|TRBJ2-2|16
CASSFPRDREGGELFF
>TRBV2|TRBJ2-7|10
CASSATEQYF